This entry is about one T cell receptor beta chain. The data were taken from a study of blood T cell repertoires in COVID-19. Study-wide background: Spain, Italy and the United States supplied samples that represented acute and convalescent COVID-19. PBMCs, B-cell-depleted T cells, or T cells provided the cDNA or gDNA that made up the material.

Germline assignment: CDR1 SQVTM and CDR2 ANQGSEA. The CDR3 has 13 residues. V trimming: 1 base; J trimming: 4 bases; junction bases outside the gene matches: 3. Enrolment of Seattle patients took place during active infection, and they were followed longitudinally. How the authors handled the data: Amplifying reference gene primers gave estimates of nucleated cell counts. The data were produced by immunoSEQ multiplex PCR, yet TCRdb's version contains in-frame clones alone and is incomplete. The D gene and trimming were derived from the DNA, and the V and J assignments and clone size from that table. The sample carries around 460,000 clones, around 90% recorded once.

Sequenced material: peripheral blood. This TCR was recovered from a young man with COVID-19, enrolled during active disease. This chain uses TRBV29-1 with TRBJ2-7; 8 positions agree with TRBD2. The CDR3 loop reads CSVEVRGRYEQYF. CDR3 nucleotide sequence: TGCAGCGTTGAAGTTCGCGGGAGGTACGAGCAGTACTTC.